This T cell receptor beta chain was recorded in a study of T cell changes during pregnancy in multiple sclerosis. V lost 1 base and J 8 bases, leaving 7 bases between the germline ends. Germline V lookup: CDR1 SGHDN, CDR2 FVKESK. The CDR3 runs to 12 residues. Clones were sequenced by immunoSEQ multiplex PCR, and TCRdb holds only the in-frame ones, with some missing. The repertoire holds tens of thousands of clones, with 90% to 95% as singletons. This rearrangement joins TRBV14 to TRBJ2-3; D uncertain. The clonotype originates from a female donor with multiple sclerosis, enrolled in a pregnancy study. The sequencing here drew on CD8+ T cells from peripheral blood mononuclear cells, taken in the first trimester of pregnancy. CDR3 nucleotides: TGTGCCAGCAGCCAAGTAACCGGTACGCAGTATTTT. This codes for CASSQVTGTQYF.